The following is a TCR beta chain sequence with its context. Its antigen is undetermined. Method: immunoSEQ multiplex PCR; TCRdb's copy keeps in-frame clones and lacks some. The table has about 29,000 clones, over 80% seen once. Trimming stripped 4 bases from V and 0 bases from J, with 10 bases between. The CDR3 is made up of 15 amino acids. Germline V gene lookup returns CDR1 SGHKS and CDR2 YYEKEE (reference sequence). Time point denoted: week 23, last vaccination. Mutant IDH1 20-mer peptide, at 300 ug, made up each vaccine dose, with topical imiquimod. This specimen comes from a study of a mutant IDH1 vaccine in newly diagnosed glioma.

The TCR was taken from a woman under 30 with glioma. The sequenced sample was PBMCs, obtained from a glioma patient whose treatment included an IDH1 peptide vaccine. The chain joins TRBV5-5 to TRBJ1-4; D gene unclear. For the CDR3, the DNA is TGTGCCAGCAGCGTAACACAAGCAACTAATGAAAAACTGTTTTTT. It encodes CASSVTQATNEKLFF.